This T cell receptor beta chain was obtained from a study of graft-versus-host responses after intestinal transplantation. Looking at the study overall: Each transplant was multivisceral, liver-intestinal, or isolated intestinal.

Co-plating was performed using roughly 200,000 CFSE-labeled responder cells and roughly 200,000 irradiated, violet-dye-labeled stimulator cells. The repertoire was sequenced with immunoSEQ multiplex PCR; TCRdb's copy has only in-frame clones and lacks some. This sample yields 14,000 or so clones, of which about 33% are seen a single time; 4.5% to 6% belongs to the top ten. This clone came up once. There are 16 residues in the CDR3. Germline values: CDR1 SGHRS, CDR2 YFSETQ. V lost 4 bases and J 8 bases, leaving 21 bases between the germline ends. The source was alloreactive CD4+ T cells from a mixed lymphocyte reaction culture, collected before intestinal transplant. Subset: CFSE-low proliferating T cells sorted from approximately 6-day pre-transplant mixed lymphocyte reaction (GvH or HvG direction). The clonotype originates from a human patient who received an intestinal transplant. The rearrangement uses TRBV5-1 and TRBJ1-4, with D possibly TRBD1 on 5 matching bases. CDR3 region: CASSRERQNGKEKLFF. CDR3 bases: TGCGCCAGCAGCCGGGAACGACAGAACGGAAAGGAAAAACTGTTTTTT.